Each of the 28 T cell receptor beta chains below was sequenced from the same sample in a study of shared clonotypes between healthy human individuals (dated by TCRdb to about 2020). The library came from the immunoSEQ multiplex PCR assay. What TCRdb holds here is the immuneACCESS table cut down to in-frame rearrangements. Part of the clones is not present; checked against another copy, under half of the missing clones reflect an unresolved V gene, and the others are unexplained. This sample gives roughly 1,500,000 clones in total; 98% of them show up just once. The ten largest account for approximately 0.38% of the sample. The sequencing input was naive CD4+ T cells sorted from blood. The sample's cell subset or site, from its label and the paper: CD45RA+ positively selected. These receptors were obtained from a young man in good health.

This clone was counted a single time. J is TRBJ2-5 and V is TRBV7-9, with 8 bases that match TRBD2. This CDR3 comprises 16 residues. The V gene's germline CDR1 is SEHNR and CDR2 FQNEAQ (reference sequence). V dropped 2 bases and J dropped 0; count of bases not matched to a gene: 5. CDR3 nucleotides: TGTGCCAGCAGCTTAAGGAGCGGGAGTAACCAAGAGACCCAGTACTTC. Residues: CASSLRSGSNQETQYF.

The chain links TRBV5-1 to TRBJ2-3, with 12 bases that match TRBD2. This CDR3 has 16 amino acids. Per the germline V gene, CDR1 is SGHRS and CDR2 is YFSETQ. The ends lost 4 bases at V and 4 bases at J; junction bases unmatched: 7. As DNA, the CDR3 is TGCGCCAGCAGCAAGAGACTAGCGGGAGTGGCAGATACGCAGTATTTT. This sequence encodes CASSKRLAGVADTQYF.

Here the CDR3 reads CASSQGAQPQHF. The CDR3 DNA follows: TGTGCCAGCTCACAGGGTGCACAGCCCCAGCATTTT. The chain is built from TRBV18 and TRBJ1-5; no clear D. The CDR3 length is 12 residues. Trimming removed 4 bases at V and 7 bases at J, with 8 bases between. In germline, CDR1 is KGHSH, CDR2 LQKENI.

In this sample, this clone turned up once. This chain uses TRBV18 with TRBJ2-2; D not certain. V lost 6 bases and J 4 bases, leaving 9 bases between the germline ends. The germline V gene encodes CDR1 KGHSH and CDR2 LQKENI. This CDR3 has 13 residues. CDR3 bases: TGTGCCAGCTCGTACTCGGGCACCGGGGAGCTGTTTTTT. Its translation: CASSYSGTGELFF.

The rearrangement joins TRBV11-3 to TRBJ2-1; TRBD2 aligns across 9 bases. Germline V CDR1 and CDR2: SGHNT, YENEEA. The CDR3 extends over 17 amino acids. J was trimmed by 5 bases and V by 0 bases; bases with no gene match: 8. The CDR3 spells CASSLDEGGRGDNEQFF. The CDR3 nucleotides are TGTGCCAGCAGCTTAGACGAAGGCGGGAGGGGAGACAATGAGCAGTTCTTC. Using reference TRBV11-3 and TRBJ2-1 for the parts outside the CDR3, the full variable domain is EAGVVQSPRYKIIEKKQPVAFWCNPISGHNTLYWYLQNLGQGPELLIRYENEEAVDDSQLPKDRFSAERLKGVDSTLKIQPAELGDSAVYLCASSLDEGGRGDNEQFFGPGTRLTVL.

The chain joins TRBV6-1 to TRBJ2-7; 8 bases map to TRBD2. Looked up from germline, CDR1 is MNHNS and CDR2 is SASEGT. With V trimmed by 7 bases and J by 4 bases, 6 bases remained unmatched. This CDR3 comprises 13 residues. The CDR3 reads CASTPGLAYEQYF. The CDR3 DNA reads as TGTGCCAGCACCCCCGGACTAGCTTACGAGCAGTACTTC.

The J gene is TRBJ1-1, the V gene TRBV20-1; D perhaps matches TRBD1 (5 bases). Germline V gene data show CDR1 as DFQATT and CDR2 as SNEGSKA (reference sequence). V was trimmed by 5 bases and J by 9 bases, leaving 10 bases between them. This CDR3 spans 10 amino acids. The chain's CDR3 is CSALGRKAFF. The CDR3 DNA is TGCAGTGCTTTGGGACGGAAAGCTTTCTTT.

The CDR3 DNA follows: TGTGCCAGCAGCTCGGGACGCAACTCCTACGAGCAGTACTTC. As protein: CASSSGRNSYEQYF. This sequence joins TRBV5-5 and TRBJ2-7, with D tentatively TRBD1 or TRBD2 (5 bases each). Germline CDR1 reads SGHKS; CDR2 reads YYEKEE (reference sequence). CDR3 length: 14 amino acids. The V gene lost 3 bases and the J gene lost 0 bases, with 10 bases spanning the gap. The full variable domain, with the rest looked up from reference TRBV5-5 and TRBJ2-7, is DAGVTQSPTHLIKTRGQQVTLRCSPISGHKSVSWYQQVLGQGPQFIFQYYEKEERGRGNFPDRFSARQFPNYSSELNVNALLLGDSALYLCASSSGRNSYEQYFGPGTRLTVT.

The gene calls are TRBV6-1 and TRBJ1-5; D is possibly TRBD1 (6 bases). From germline, CDR1 is MNHNS and CDR2 SASEGT. V was trimmed by 7 bases and J by 4 bases, leaving 11 bases between them. This CDR3 region has 13 residues. CDR3: CASNRQENQPQHF. The CDR3 nucleotides read TGTGCCAGCAATCGACAGGAAAATCAGCCCCAGCATTTT.

This rearrangement joins TRBV29-1 to TRBJ2-7; D gene uncertain. Trimming cost V 5 bases and J 0 bases, with 11 bases left between them. CDR3 length equals 13 residues. Germline values: CDR1 SQVTM, CDR2 ANQGSEA. The CDR3 loop is CSVTYSLSYEQYF. CDR3 DNA sequence: TGCAGCGTTACGTACTCCCTCTCCTACGAGCAGTACTTC.

The rearrangement uses TRBV4-2 and TRBJ2-2; no clear D gene. Per the germline V gene, CDR1 is LGHNA and CDR2 is YNFKEQ. The CDR3 totals 18 residues. V shed 0 bases and J shed 2 bases, with 16 bases lying between them. CDR3 nucleotide sequence: TGTGCCAGCAGCCAAGACGGATGGCAGCCCACCAACACCGGGGAGCTGTTTTTT. The encoded protein is CASSQDGWQPTNTGELFF.

The chain uses TRBV9 and TRBJ2-1, with a tentative D call TRBD2 (5 bases). CDR3 length: 13 residues. V gave up 0 bases and J gave up 8 bases, with 9 bases separating them. In germline, CDR1 is SGDLS, CDR2 YYNGEE. CDR3 region: CASSVAGLHEQFF. CDR3 sequence (DNA): TGTGCCAGCAGCGTAGCGGGATTACATGAGCAGTTCTTC. Full variable domain (remainder filled in from reference TRBV9 and TRBJ2-1): DSGVTQTPKHLITATGQRVTLRCSPRSGDLSVYWYQQSLDQGLQFLIQYYNGEERAKGNILERFSAQQFPDLHSELNLSSLELGDSALYFCASSVAGLHEQFFGPGTRLTVL.

The rearrangement links TRBV13 to TRBJ1-1, with 7 bases that match TRBD1. The CDR3 has 16 amino acids. V was clipped by 0 bases and J by 3 bases; unmatched bases: 7. Germline V gene data show CDR1 as PRHDT and CDR2 as FYEKMQ (reference sequence). CDR3 DNA: TGTGCCAGCAGCTTAGGCCCGACAGGGTTGGACACTGAAGCTTTCTTT. Encoded protein: CASSLGPTGLDTEAFF.

The chain recombines TRBV14 with TRBJ2-5; TRBD2 matches at 9 bases. This CDR3 region has 14 residues. Germline V lookup: CDR1 SGHDN, CDR2 FVKESK. V was clipped by 4 bases and J by 4 bases; unmatched bases: 4. CDR3 loop: CASSPMTSGETQYF. DNA for the CDR3: TGTGCCAGCAGCCCTATGACTAGCGGAGAGACCCAGTACTTC.

V is TRBV5-8 and J is TRBJ2-7, with a possible D match to TRBD2 (5 bases). CDR3 length: 14 amino acids. Germline CDR1 is SGHTS and CDR2 is YDEGEE. V lost 0 bases and J 3 bases, leaving 10 bases between the germline ends. In nucleotides, the CDR3 is TGTGCCAGCAGCTTGGGAGGGAGTCACTACGAGCAGTACTTC. Translating it yields CASSLGGSHYEQYF.

The chain employs TRBV5-1 and TRBJ2-2; D might be TRBD2 (6 bases). Looked up from germline, CDR1 is SGHRS and CDR2 is YFSETQ. This CDR3 contains 16 residues. V was trimmed by 6 bases and J by 4 bases, leaving 19 bases between them. DNA for the CDR3: TGCGCCAGCAAAGGGAGGACCCCCTCTCCCACCGGGGAGCTGTTTTTT. Amino acid sequence: CASKGRTPSPTGELFF.

V usage is TRBV19 and J usage is TRBJ2-2, with D perhaps matching TRBD2 (6 bases). V gave up 5 bases and J gave up 7 bases, with 17 bases separating them. The CDR3 sequence is 15 residues long. Germline assignment: CDR1 LNHDA and CDR2 SQIVND (reference sequence). The CDR3 nucleotides read TGTGCCAGTAGTTCCACGGGAGAGAAGTACGGGGAGCTGTTTTTT. This translates into CASSSTGEKYGELFF.

V usage is TRBV28 and J usage is TRBJ2-7; maybe TRBD2 (6 bases). Germline CDR1 MDHEN, CDR2 SYDVKM. The CDR3 has 15 residues. The germline V and J ends were trimmed by 7 bases and 2 bases, with 18 bases remaining between them. Here the CDR3 reads CASKVGGSGTYEQYF. In DNA form, the CDR3 reads TGTGCCAGCAAGGTTGGGGGGTCAGGCACCTACGAGCAGTACTTC.

The gene calls are TRBV6-1 and TRBJ1-2; D remains ambiguous. Trimming cost V 2 bases and J 8 bases, with 12 bases left between them. Germline V gene data show CDR1 as MNHNS and CDR2 as SASEGT. The CDR3 runs to 13 residues. The CDR3: CASSESPVLGYTF. CDR3 sequence (DNA): TGTGCCAGCAGTGAAAGCCCGGTTTTGGGCTACACCTTC.

The chain combines TRBV18 with TRBJ2-7, with unresolved D. Between the trimmed V and J ends, which lost 2 bases and 3 bases, there was a span of 8 bases. This CDR3 comprises 13 residues. The V gene's germline CDR1 is KGHSH and CDR2 LQKENI. The CDR3 sequence: CASSPADHYEQYF. CDR3 sequence (DNA): TGTGCCAGCTCACCAGCCGACCACTACGAGCAGTACTTC.

Written as DNA, the CDR3 is TGTGCCAGCAGCGTAGGAATCGGGAGCTCCTACAATGAGCAGTTCTTC. The encoded protein is CASSVGIGSSYNEQFF. This sequence joins TRBV9 and TRBJ2-1; TRBD2 might be the D (6 bases). The CDR3 runs to 16 residues. Trimming stripped 0 bases from V and 0 bases from J, with 10 bases between. Germline CDR1 is SGDLS and CDR2 is YYNGEE.

The rearrangement links TRBV4-3 to TRBJ2-3; no clear D gene. V was trimmed by 0 bases and J by 10 bases, leaving 20 bases between them. Germline values: CDR1 LGHNA, CDR2 YSLEER. The CDR3 length is 16 residues. CDR3 amino acids: CASSQDQVGPAASQYF. The CDR3 coding sequence is TGCGCCAGCAGCCAAGATCAGGTAGGACCGGCGGCATCGCAGTATTTT.

The chain employs TRBV5-1 and TRBJ1-4; TRBD1 is a possible D gene (6 bases). The germline CDR1 and CDR2 sequences are SGHRS and YFSETQ. Trimming removed 3 bases from V and 8 bases from J, with 17 bases in between. The CDR3 runs 15 residues. CDR3 sequence reads: CASSSTGRRGEKLFF. CDR3 DNA sequence: TGCGCCAGCAGCTCCACAGGGCGGAGAGGGGAAAAACTGTTTTTT.

The rearrangement joins TRBV5-1 to TRBJ2-1; no firm D call. Germline V CDR1 and CDR2: SGHRS, YFSETQ. The CDR3 length is 15 residues. V lost 0 bases and J 5 bases, leaving 12 bases between the germline ends. This CDR3 is CASSLVVGRNNEQFF. CDR3 nucleotide sequence: TGCGCCAGCAGCTTGGTGGTAGGCCGGAACAATGAGCAGTTCTTC.

This chain links TRBV11-2 with TRBJ2-3; 7 positions agree with TRBD1. The CDR3 length is 15 residues. The ends lost 3 bases at V and 4 bases at J; junction bases unmatched: 7. Germline CDR1 SGHAT, CDR2 FQNNGV. In DNA form, the CDR3 reads TGTGCCAGCAGCTTGGTGAGGGGGCGGGCAGATACGCAGTATTTT. Protein: CASSLVRGRADTQYF.

A single count supports this clone. The chain has TRBV28 and TRBJ1-1, with a weak D call TRBD1 (6 bases). This CDR3 is built from 15 residues. Germline assignment: CDR1 MDHEN and CDR2 SYDVKM. Trimming stripped 6 bases from V and 1 base from J, with 15 bases between. The CDR3 coding sequence is TGTGCCAGCAGACTACTCCCGGGACAGAACACTGAAGCTTTCTTT. The encoded protein is CASRLLPGQNTEAFF.

The genes are TRBV2 and TRBJ2-2, with 8 bases that match TRBD2. V gave up 6 bases and J gave up 5 bases; unmatched junction bases: 2. Germline assignment: CDR1 SNHLY and CDR2 FYNNEI. CDR3 length equals 13 residues. CDR3 DNA sequence: TGTGCCAGCAGCCTAGCGGGTACCGGGGAGCTGTTTTTT. Encoded protein: CASSLAGTGELFF.

V usage is TRBV6-5 and J usage is TRBJ1-1; tentatively, D is TRBD1 (6 bases). V was trimmed by 8 bases and J by 3 bases, leaving 10 bases between them. The CDR3 is 12 residues long. CDR1 is MNHEY, CDR2 SVGAGI, per germline. The CDR3 here is CASGGVYTEAFF. CDR3 in DNA: TGTGCCAGCGGGGGCGTGTACACTGAAGCTTTCTTT.